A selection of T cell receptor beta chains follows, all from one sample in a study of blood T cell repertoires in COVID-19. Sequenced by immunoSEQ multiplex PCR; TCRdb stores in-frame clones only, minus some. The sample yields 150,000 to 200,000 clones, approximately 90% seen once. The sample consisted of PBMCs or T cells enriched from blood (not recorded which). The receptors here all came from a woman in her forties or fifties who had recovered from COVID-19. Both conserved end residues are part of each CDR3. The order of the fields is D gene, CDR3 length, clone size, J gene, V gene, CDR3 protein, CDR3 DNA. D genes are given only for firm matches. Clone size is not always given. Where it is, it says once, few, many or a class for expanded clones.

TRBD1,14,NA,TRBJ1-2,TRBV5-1,CASSWGQEAYGYTF,TGCGCCAGCAGCTGGGGACAGGAGGCCTATGGCTACACCTTC
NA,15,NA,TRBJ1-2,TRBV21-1,CASSNHRVIRYSYTF,TGTGCCAGCAGCAACCACAGGGTAATTCGTTATAGCTACACCTTC
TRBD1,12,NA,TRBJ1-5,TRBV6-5,CASWDRYQPQHF,TGTGCCAGCTGGGACAGATATCAGCCCCAGCATTTT
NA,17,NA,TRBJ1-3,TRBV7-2,CASSHSQGAGAGNTIYF,TGTGCCAGCAGCCATTCGCAAGGGGCCGGAGCTGGAAACACCATATATTTT
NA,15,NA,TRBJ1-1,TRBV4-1,CASSQVGGMNTEAFF,TGCGCCAGCAGCCAAGTGGGAGGGATGAACACTGAAGCTTTCTTT
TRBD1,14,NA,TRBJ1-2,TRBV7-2,CASSPTGQGGGYTF,TGTGCCAGCAGCCCGACGGGACAGGGTGGAGGCTACACCTTC
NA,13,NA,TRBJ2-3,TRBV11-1,CASKSGYTDTQYF,TGTGCCAGCAAGAGCGGGTACACAGATACGCAGTATTTT
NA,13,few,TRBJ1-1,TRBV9,CASSVVSNTEAFF,TGTGCCAGCAGCGTAGTCTCTAACACTGAAGCTTTCTTT
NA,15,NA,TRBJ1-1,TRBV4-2,CASSQDKQAWTEAFF,TGTGCCAGCAGCCAAGATAAACAGGCTTGGACTGAAGCTTTCTTT
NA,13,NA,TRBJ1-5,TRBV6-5,CASSRGGYQPQHF,TGTGCCAGCTCTCGGGGGGGCTATCAGCCCCAGCATTTT
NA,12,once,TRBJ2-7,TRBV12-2,CASRKRGCEQYF,TGTGCAAGTCGCAAACGGGGGTGCGAGCAGTACTTC
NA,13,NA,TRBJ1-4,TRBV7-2,CASSSSDNEKLFF,TGTGCCAGCAGCTCTTCAGATAATGAAAAACTGTTTTTT
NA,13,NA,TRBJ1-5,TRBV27,CASSLRQNQPQHF,TGTGCCAGCAGTTTGCGCCAAAATCAGCCCCAGCATTTT
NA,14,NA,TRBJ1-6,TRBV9,CASSATGGNSPLHF,TGTGCCAGCAGCGCGACAGGAGGAAATTCACCCCTCCACTTT
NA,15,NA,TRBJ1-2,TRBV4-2,CASSQDNGPGYGYTF,TGTGCCAGCAGCCAAGATAACGGCCCCGGGTATGGCTACACCTTC
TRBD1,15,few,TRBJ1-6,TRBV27,CASSPGQGVSSPLHF,TGTGCCAGCAGTCCGGGACAGGGGGTGAGTTCACCCCTCCACTTT
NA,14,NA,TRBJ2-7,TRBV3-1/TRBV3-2,CASGRLERSYEQYF,TGTGCCAGCGGCCGCCTAGAAAGGTCATACGAGCAGTACTTC
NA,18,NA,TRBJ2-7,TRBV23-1,CASSQTEKRDTYSYEQYF,TGCGCCAGCAGTCAAACCGAAAAACGGGACACCTACTCCTACGAGCAGTACTTC
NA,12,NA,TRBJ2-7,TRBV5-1,CASSLDGYEQYF,TGCGCCAGCAGCTTGGACGGCTACGAGCAGTACTTC
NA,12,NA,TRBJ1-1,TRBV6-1,CASSEGQVVPFF,TGTGCCAGCAGTGAAGGACAGGTAGTACCTTTCTTT
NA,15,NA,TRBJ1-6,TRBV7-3,CASSLGGGGNSPLHF,TGTGCCAGCAGCTTAGGAGGTGGCGGGAATTCACCCCTCCACTTT
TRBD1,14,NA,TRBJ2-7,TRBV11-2,CASSGTGTSYEQYF,TGTGCCAGCAGCGGGACAGGGACCTCCTACGAGCAGTACTTC
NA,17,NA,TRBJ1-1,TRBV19,CASSMGPGLGQNTEAFF,TGTGCCAGTAGTATGGGCCCCGGGTTGGGACAGAACACTGAAGCTTTCTTT
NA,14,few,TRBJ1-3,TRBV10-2,CASSRGLDGNTIYF,TGCGCCAGCTCCAGGGGTCTTGACGGGAACACCATATATTTT
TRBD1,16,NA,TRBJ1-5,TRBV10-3,CAISESEGAHNQPQHF,TGTGCCATCAGTGAGTCCGAGGGGGCCCACAATCAGCCCCAGCATTTT
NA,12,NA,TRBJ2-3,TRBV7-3,CASSLTPGTQYF,TGTGCCAGCAGCTTAACCCCGGGGACGCAGTATTTT
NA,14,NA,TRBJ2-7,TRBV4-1,CASSQEIAVNEQYF,TGCGCCAGCAGCCAAGAGATAGCCGTCAACGAGCAGTACTTC
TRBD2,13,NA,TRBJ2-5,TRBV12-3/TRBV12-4,CATLAGGRETQYF,TGTGCCACTTTGGCGGGGGGTCGAGAGACCCAGTACTTC
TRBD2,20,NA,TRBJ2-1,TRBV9,CASSVDGAGASGAVYNEQFF,TGTGCCAGCAGCGTAGACGGTGCGGGGGCTAGCGGGGCTGTCTACAATGAGCAGTTCTTC
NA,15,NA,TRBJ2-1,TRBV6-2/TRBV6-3,CASRYQGSSYNEQFF,TGTGCCAGCAGGTACCAGGGGAGCTCCTACAATGAGCAGTTCTTC
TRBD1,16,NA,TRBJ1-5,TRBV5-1,CASSPGQGGSNQPQHF,TGCGCCAGCAGCCCAGGACAGGGGGGAAGCAATCAGCCCCAGCATTTT
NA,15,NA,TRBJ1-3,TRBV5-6,CASSLRGFSGNTIYF,TGTGCCAGCAGCTTGAGGGGATTCTCTGGAAACACCATATATTTT
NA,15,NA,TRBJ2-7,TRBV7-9,CASSAWGQYSYEQYF,TGTGCCAGCAGCGCTTGGGGGCAATATTCCTACGAGCAGTACTTC
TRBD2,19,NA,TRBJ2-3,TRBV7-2,CASSLAGLLAGATTDTQYF,TGTGCCAGCAGCTTAGCAGGCCTCCTAGCGGGTGCGACCACAGATACGCAGTATTTT
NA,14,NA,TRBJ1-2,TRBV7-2,CASSLQGSNYGYTF,TGTGCCAGCAGCTTACAGGGCTCCAACTATGGCTACACCTTC
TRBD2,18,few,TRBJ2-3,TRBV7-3,CASSSSLPNSGGSHTQYF,TGTGCCAGCAGCTCATCCCTCCCCAATAGCGGGGGCTCCCATACGCAGTATTTT
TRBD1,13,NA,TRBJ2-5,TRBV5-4,CASSRDSQETQYF,TGTGCCAGCAGTCGGGACAGTCAAGAGACCCAGTACTTC
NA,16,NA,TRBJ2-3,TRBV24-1,CATSDLGQPSTDTQYF,TGTGCCACCAGTGATTTGGGACAGCCTAGCACAGATACGCAGTATTTT
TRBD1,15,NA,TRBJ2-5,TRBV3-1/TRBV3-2,CASSIPQGAKETQYF,TGTGCCAGCAGCATACCGCAGGGGGCGAAAGAGACCCAGTACTTC
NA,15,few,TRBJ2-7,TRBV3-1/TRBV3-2,CASSQELGTPYEQYF,TGTGCCAGCAGCCAAGAACTAGGGACACCATACGAGCAGTACTTC
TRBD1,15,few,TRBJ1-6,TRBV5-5,CASRPDRGVNSPLHF,TGTGCCAGCAGACCAGACAGGGGTGTAAATTCACCCCTCCACTTT
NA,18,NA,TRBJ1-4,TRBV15,CATSRDKPGQAPNEKLFF,TGTGCCACCAGCAGAGACAAACCGGGACAAGCACCTAATGAAAAACTGTTTTTT
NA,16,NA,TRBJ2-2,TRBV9,CASSVQAGPNTGELFF,TGTGCCAGCAGCGTACAAGCGGGCCCGAACACCGGGGAGCTGTTTTTT
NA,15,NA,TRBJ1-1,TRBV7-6,CASSLEAQLNTEAFF,TGTGCCAGCAGCTTAGAAGCACAGTTGAACACTGAAGCTTTCTTT
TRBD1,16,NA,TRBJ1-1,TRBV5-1,CASSFGTGKGNTEAFF,TGCGCCAGCAGCTTCGGGACAGGGAAGGGGAACACTGAAGCTTTCTTT
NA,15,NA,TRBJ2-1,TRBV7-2,CASSISPGSYNEQFF,TGTGCCAGCAGCATTAGCCCCGGCTCCTACAATGAGCAGTTCTTC
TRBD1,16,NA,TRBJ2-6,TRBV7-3,CASSLGTGSGANVLTF,TGTGCCAGCAGCTTGGGGACAGGCTCTGGGGCCAACGTCCTGACTTTC
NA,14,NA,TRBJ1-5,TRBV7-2,CASSSRVGNQPQHF,TGTGCCAGCAGCTCCCGCGTGGGCAATCAGCCCCAGCATTTT
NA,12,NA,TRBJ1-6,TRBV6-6,CASSYADSPLHF,TGTGCCAGCAGTTACGCGGATTCACCCCTCCACTTT